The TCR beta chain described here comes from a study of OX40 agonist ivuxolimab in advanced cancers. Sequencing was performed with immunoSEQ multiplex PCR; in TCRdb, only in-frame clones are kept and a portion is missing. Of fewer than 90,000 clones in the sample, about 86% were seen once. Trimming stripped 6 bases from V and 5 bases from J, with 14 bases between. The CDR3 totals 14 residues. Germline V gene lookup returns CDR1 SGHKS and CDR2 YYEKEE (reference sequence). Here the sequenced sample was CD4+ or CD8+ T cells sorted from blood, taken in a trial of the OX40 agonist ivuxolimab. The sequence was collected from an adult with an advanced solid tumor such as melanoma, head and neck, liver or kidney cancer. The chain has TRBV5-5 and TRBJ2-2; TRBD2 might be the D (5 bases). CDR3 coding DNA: TGTGCCAGCACCCCCGAGACTAAAACCGGGGAGCTGTTTTTT. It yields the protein CASTPETKTGELFF. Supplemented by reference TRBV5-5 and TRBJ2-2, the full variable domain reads DAGVTQSPTHLIKTRGQQVTLRCSPISGHKSVSWYQQVLGQGPQFIFQYYEKEERGRGNFPDRFSARQFPNYSSELNVNALLLGDSALYLCASTPETKTGELFFGEGSRLTVL.